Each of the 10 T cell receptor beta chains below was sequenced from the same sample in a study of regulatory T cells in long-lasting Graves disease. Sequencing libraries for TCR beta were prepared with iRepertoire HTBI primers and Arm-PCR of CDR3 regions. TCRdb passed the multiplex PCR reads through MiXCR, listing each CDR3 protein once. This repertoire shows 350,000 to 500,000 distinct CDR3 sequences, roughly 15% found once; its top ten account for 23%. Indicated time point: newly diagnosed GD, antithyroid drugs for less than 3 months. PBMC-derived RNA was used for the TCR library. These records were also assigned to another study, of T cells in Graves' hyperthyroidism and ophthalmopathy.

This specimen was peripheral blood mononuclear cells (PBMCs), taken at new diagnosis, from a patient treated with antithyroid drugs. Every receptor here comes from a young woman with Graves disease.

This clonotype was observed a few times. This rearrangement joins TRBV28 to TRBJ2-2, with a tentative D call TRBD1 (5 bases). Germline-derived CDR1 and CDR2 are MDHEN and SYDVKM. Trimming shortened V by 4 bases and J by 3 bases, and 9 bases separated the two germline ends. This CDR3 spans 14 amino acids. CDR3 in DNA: TGTGCCAGCAGTTCACAGGAACACACCGGGGAGCTGTTTTTT. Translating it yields CASSSQEHTGELFF.

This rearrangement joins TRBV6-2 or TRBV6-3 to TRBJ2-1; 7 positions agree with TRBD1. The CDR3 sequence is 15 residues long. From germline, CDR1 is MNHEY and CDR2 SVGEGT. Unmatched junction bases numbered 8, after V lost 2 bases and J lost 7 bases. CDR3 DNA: TGTGCCAGCAGTTACAGTACAGGGGTCCGGAATGAGCAGTTCTTC. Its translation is CASSYSTGVRNEQFF.

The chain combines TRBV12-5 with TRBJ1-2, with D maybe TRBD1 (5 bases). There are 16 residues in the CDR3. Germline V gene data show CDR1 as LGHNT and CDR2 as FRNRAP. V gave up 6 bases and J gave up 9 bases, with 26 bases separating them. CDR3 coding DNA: TGTGCTAGTGGGGCCGGAGGGGCCCTATTGTCCGGGAGCTACACCTTC. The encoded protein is CASGAGGALLSGSYTF.

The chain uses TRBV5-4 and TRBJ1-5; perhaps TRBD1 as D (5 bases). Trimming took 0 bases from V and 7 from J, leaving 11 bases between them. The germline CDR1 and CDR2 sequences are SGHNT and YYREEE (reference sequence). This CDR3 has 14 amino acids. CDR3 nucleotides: TGTGCCAGCAGCTTGGATGGGACGGGGCAGCCCCAGCATTTT. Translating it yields CASSLDGTGQPQHF.

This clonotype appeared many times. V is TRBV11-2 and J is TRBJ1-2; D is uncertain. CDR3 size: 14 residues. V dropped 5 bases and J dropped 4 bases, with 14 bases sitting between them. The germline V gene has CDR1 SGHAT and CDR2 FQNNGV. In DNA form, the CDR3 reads TGTGCCAGCAGCGACCAAGCACCTACCTATGGCTACACCTTC. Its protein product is CASSDQAPTYGYTF. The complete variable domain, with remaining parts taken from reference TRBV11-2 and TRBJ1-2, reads EAGVAQSPRYKIIEKRQSVAFWCNPISGHATLYWYQQILGQGPKLLIQFQNNGVVDDSQLPKDRFSAERLKGVDSTLKIQPAKLEDSAVYLCASSDQAPTYGYTFGSGTRLTVV.

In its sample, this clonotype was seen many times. The CDR3 loop reads CSVVKGAYEQYF. The CDR3 region has the DNA TGCAGCGTTGTGAAGGGGGCCTACGAGCAGTACTTC. The rearrangement uses TRBV29-1 and TRBJ2-7, with D perhaps TRBD1 (6 bases). The CDR3 has 12 amino acids. The germline gives CDR1 SQVTM, CDR2 ANQGSEA. V was trimmed by 4 bases and J by 2 bases, leaving 9 bases between them.

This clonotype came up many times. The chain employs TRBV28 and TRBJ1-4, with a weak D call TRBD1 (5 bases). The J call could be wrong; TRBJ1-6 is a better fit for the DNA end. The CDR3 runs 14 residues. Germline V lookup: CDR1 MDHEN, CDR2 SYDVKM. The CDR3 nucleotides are TGTGCCAGCAGTTTATCAGGGCTCCGATGGGCCCTCCACTTT. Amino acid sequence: CASSLSGLRWALHF.

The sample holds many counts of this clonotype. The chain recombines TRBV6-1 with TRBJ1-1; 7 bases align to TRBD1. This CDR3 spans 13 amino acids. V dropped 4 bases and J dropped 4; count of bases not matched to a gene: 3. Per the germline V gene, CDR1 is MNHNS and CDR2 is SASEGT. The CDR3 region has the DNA TGTGCCAGCAGTGTCACAGGGGCCACTGAAGCTTTCTTT. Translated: CASSVTGATEAFF.

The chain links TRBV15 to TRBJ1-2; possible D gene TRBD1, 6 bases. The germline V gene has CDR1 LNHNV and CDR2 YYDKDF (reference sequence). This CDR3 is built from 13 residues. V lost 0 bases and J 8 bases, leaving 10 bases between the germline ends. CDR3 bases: TGTGCCACCAGCAGAGATAGGGGGGCGGGCTACACCTTC. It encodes CATSRDRGAGYTF.

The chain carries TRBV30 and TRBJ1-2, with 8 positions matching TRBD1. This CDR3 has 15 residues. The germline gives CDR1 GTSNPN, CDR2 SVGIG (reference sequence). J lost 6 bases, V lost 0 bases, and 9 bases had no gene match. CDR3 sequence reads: CAWSVFRGPFDGYTF. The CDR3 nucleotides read TGTGCCTGGAGTGTTTTCAGGGGGCCGTTCGATGGCTACACCTTC.